The 9 T cell receptor beta chains below were found in one sample sequenced in a study of T cell repertoires in cytomegalovirus infection. TCRdb fed the reads into MiXCR, producing one record per CDR3 protein. The sample lists approximately 250,000 distinct CDR3 sequences, around an eighth seen once, with 1.5% to 2% in the top ten. The sequenced sample consisted of PBMCs. Every receptor here comes from a human donor in good health (CMV status not recorded). Some clones in this sample may be carry-over from other donors' samples.

The table lists this clonotype with many counts. The rearrangement uses TRBV7-2 and TRBJ1-4, with D uncertain. Germline-derived CDR1 and CDR2 are SGHTA and FQGNSA. V was cut by 7 bases and J by 4 bases, with 13 bases left in between. This CDR3 has 14 residues. The CDR3 is CASTQGISNEKLFF. DNA for the CDR3: TGTGCCAGCACCCAAGGAATAAGTAATGAAAAACTGTTTTTT.

The J gene is TRBJ2-1, the V gene TRBV4-2; TRBD2 aligns across 11 bases. This CDR3 comprises 19 residues. Germline V gene sequence: CDR1 LGHNA, CDR2 YNFKEQ. V was clipped by 0 bases and J by 0 bases; unmatched bases: 7. CDR3 amino acids: CASSQDRGTSGSSYNEQFF. DNA of the CDR3: TGTGCCAGCAGCCAAGATCGGGGGACTAGCGGCAGCTCCTACAATGAGCAGTTCTTC.

The rearrangement joins TRBV6-5 to TRBJ2-5; 9 positions agree with TRBD2. Germline lookup yields CDR1 MNHEY and CDR2 SVGAGI. The ends lost 4 bases at V and 5 bases at J; junction bases unmatched: 11. The CDR3 is 16 amino acids. CDR3 region: CASSSTRLAGHETQYF. CDR3 nucleotides: TGTGCCAGCAGTTCTACGCGGCTAGCGGGACATGAGACCCAGTACTTC.

This clonotype appeared a few times. The V and J genes are TRBV7-9 and TRBJ2-2; a weak D match, TRBD2 (6 bases). The V gene's germline CDR1 is SEHNR and CDR2 FQNEAQ (reference sequence). V was cut by 2 bases and J by 4 bases, with 11 bases left in between. The CDR3 runs 15 residues. CDR3 region: CASSLFQGGTGELFF. As DNA, the CDR3 is TGTGCCAGCAGCTTATTTCAGGGAGGCACCGGGGAGCTGTTTTTT.

Regarding this clonotype: A clone one base away is much larger, so this may be a read error. The chain employs TRBV14 and TRBJ1-1; D gene unclear. The germline V gene encodes CDR1 SGHDN and CDR2 FVKESK. There are 13 residues in the CDR3. Trimming removed 2 bases from V and 10 bases from J, with 14 bases in between. The CDR3 sequence is CASSQSRVGGAFF. For the CDR3, the DNA is TGTGCCAGCAGCCAAAGTCGGGTGGGTGGAGCTTTCTTT.

This clonotype was seen a few times. The chain combines TRBV23-1 with TRBJ2-3, with a weak D call TRBD1 (6 bases). TRBV23-1 is reported as an ORF; its role is uncertain. Trimming removed 2 bases at V and 0 bases at J, with 12 bases between. The CDR3 is 16 amino acids. As DNA, the CDR3 is TGCGCCAGCAGTCAACGGGACACCGCTAGCACAGATACGCAGTATTTT. Translating gives CASSQRDTASTDTQYF.

Ten or more counts support this clonotype. The gene calls are TRBV28 and TRBJ2-5, with 7 positions matching TRBD2. This CDR3 contains 14 residues. Germline V gene lookup returns CDR1 MDHEN and CDR2 SYDVKM. V gave up 3 bases and J gave up 2 bases; unmatched junction bases: 3. CDR3 bases: TGTGCCAGCAGTTTGGTGGGACTACAAGAGACCCAGTACTTC. Translating gives CASSLVGLQETQYF.

This clonotype was seen at least ten times. CDR3 coding DNA: TGTGCCAGCACCTTCGGGCCCAAAAACATTCAGTACTTC. Protein: CASTFGPKNIQYF. The chain is built from TRBV11-3 and TRBJ2-4; D is unclear. V was clipped by 7 bases and J by 2 bases, with 9 bases between them. The length of the CDR3 is 13 residues. Germline V lookup: CDR1 SGHNT, CDR2 YENEEA.

At least ten counts were recorded for this clonotype. V and J are TRBV10-3 and TRBJ2-5; 7 bases align to TRBD2. This CDR3 has 14 amino acids. Germline trimming cut 9 bases from V and 4 bases from J; bases unmatched to any gene: 11. Germline CDR1 is ENHRY and CDR2 is SYGVKD. CDR3 DNA sequence: TGTGCCATAGCAGCGGGACGCGACGGAGAGACCCAGTACTTC. Its translation is CAIAAGRDGETQYF.